This entry features one T cell receptor beta chain sequence. This table comes from immunoSEQ multiplex PCR, and its TCRdb copy is limited to in-frame clones, with some not included. The table records roughly 500,000 clones, 89% of them present only once. The data are from a study of Ad26.COV2.S vaccination and SARS-CoV-2 variants. Study in general: Participants got Ad26.COV2.S intramuscularly, once or twice 56 days apart.

Trimming removed 6 bases from V and 1 base from J, with 7 bases in between. Germline assignment: CDR1 SGHAT and CDR2 FQDESV (reference sequence). CDR3 size: 13 residues. Treatment reported: about 20 received Ad26.COV2.S at low or high dose, single or two shots; 5 received placebo; per-sample allocation not given. Sampling was performed 63 days after the first vaccine or placebo injection. The genes are TRBV11-1 and TRBJ2-1; D might be TRBD1 (5 bases). This specimen was peripheral blood, taken in a trial of Ad26.COV2.S vaccine versus placebo. The TCR comes from a person aged 18-65 years who received the Ad26.COV2.S COVID-19 vaccine or a placebo. CDR3 nucleotide sequence: TGTGCCAGCAGGGGGCAATCCTACAATGAGCAGTTCTTC. It codes for CASRGQSYNEQFF.